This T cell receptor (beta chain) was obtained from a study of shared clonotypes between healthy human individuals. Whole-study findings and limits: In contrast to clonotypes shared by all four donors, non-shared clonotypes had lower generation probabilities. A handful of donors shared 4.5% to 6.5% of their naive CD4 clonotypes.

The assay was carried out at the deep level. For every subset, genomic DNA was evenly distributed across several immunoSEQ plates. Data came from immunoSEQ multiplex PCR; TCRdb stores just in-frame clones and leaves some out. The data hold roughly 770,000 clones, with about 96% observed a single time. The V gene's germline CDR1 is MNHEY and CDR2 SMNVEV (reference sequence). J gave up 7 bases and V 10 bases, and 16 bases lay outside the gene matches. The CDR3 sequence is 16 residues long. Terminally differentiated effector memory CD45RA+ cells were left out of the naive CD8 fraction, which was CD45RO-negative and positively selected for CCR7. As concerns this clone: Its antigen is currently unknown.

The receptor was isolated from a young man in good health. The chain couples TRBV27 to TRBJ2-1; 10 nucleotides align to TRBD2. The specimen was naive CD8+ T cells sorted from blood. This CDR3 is CATRTLAGGPGNEQFF. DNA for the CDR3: TGTGCCACCCGGACCTTAGCGGGAGGTCCGGGTAATGAGCAGTTCTTC.